Listed here are 9 T cell receptor beta chains from one sample, sequenced in a study of OX40 agonist ivuxolimab in advanced cancers. Libraries were made using the immunoSEQ multiplex PCR assay. TCRdb stores this immuneACCESS table with in-frame sequences only. Part of the clones is absent; in the studies checked, under half of the shortfall reflects unresolved V genes, and no reason is known for the rest. The sample contains some 40,000 clones, about nine tenths of them found a single time. The ten largest account for around 40% of the sample. The sample here was CD4+ or CD8+ T cells sorted from blood, taken in a trial of the OX40 agonist ivuxolimab. The receptors originated from an adult with an advanced solid tumor such as melanoma, head and neck, liver or kidney cancer.

This rearrangement joins TRBV4-1 to TRBJ2-2; the D is unclear. CDR1 is MGHRA, CDR2 YSYEKL, per germline. The CDR3 spans 14 residues. Trimming took 0 bases from V and 4 from J, leaving 6 bases between them. CDR3 DNA: TGCGCCAGCAGCCAAGAGGACCTCACCGGGGAGCTGTTTTTT. Translating gives CASSQEDLTGELFF.

The chain combines TRBV28 with TRBJ1-1, with TRBD1 matching 8 bases. The CDR3 is made up of 14 amino acids. Trimming at V came to 6 bases and at J to 1 base, leaving 4 bases not matched to a gene. Germline lookup yields CDR1 MDHEN and CDR2 SYDVKM. The DNA of the CDR3 is TGTGCCAGCAGCTGGGGACAGGAGAACACTGAAGCTTTCTTT. Residues: CASSWGQENTEAFF.

Only a few counts were recorded for this clone. The J gene is TRBJ2-1, the V gene TRBV2; 9 bases are shared with TRBD2. Germline loops: CDR1 SNHLY, CDR2 FYNNEI. After removal of 1 base from V and 8 bases from J, the junction contained 6 bases not matched to a gene. The CDR3 is 15 amino acids. CDR3 protein: CASSEGGGGGDEQFF. DNA of the CDR3: TGTGCCAGCAGTGAAGGTGGCGGGGGGGGCGATGAGCAGTTCTTC.

This rearrangement joins TRBV14 to TRBJ1-2, with D possibly matching TRBD1 (5 bases). Deletions cut 2 bases from V and 4 bases from J, with 17 bases between. This CDR3 is built from 16 residues. The V gene's germline CDR1 is SGHDN and CDR2 FVKESK. The CDR3 region is CASSQRGETVGYGYTF. CDR3 DNA sequence: TGTGCCAGCAGCCAAAGGGGAGAGACAGTTGGCTATGGCTACACCTTC.

The chain joins TRBV2 to TRBJ1-1; D unresolved. Germline V gene data show CDR1 as SNHLY and CDR2 as FYNNEI. V was cut by 3 bases and J by 4 bases, with 6 bases left in between. The CDR3 consists of 12 residues. CDR3: CASSEGGTEAFF. CDR3 coding DNA: TGTGCCAGCAGTGAGGGAGGCACTGAAGCTTTCTTT.

The chain joins TRBV6-1 to TRBJ2-7; 9 bases line up with TRBD1. The germline V gene encodes CDR1 MNHNS and CDR2 SASEGT. CDR3 size: 12 residues. The trim removed 7 bases at V and 4 bases at J, leaving 2 bases unmatched. In DNA, the CDR3 is TGTGCCAGCACACAGGGGGCGTACGAGCAGTACTTC. It is translated as CASTQGAYEQYF.

The count of this clone is one. The chain uses TRBV5-5 and TRBJ2-4, with D perhaps being TRBD1 or TRBD2 (5 bases each). This CDR3 contains 15 residues. Looked up from germline, CDR1 is SGHKS and CDR2 is YYEKEE (reference sequence). The V end was cut by 0 bases, the J end by 8 bases, with 15 bases between. The CDR3 coding sequence is TGTGCCAGCAGCTTGGCCGGGACCGCCATAGACATTCAGTACTTC. Its protein is CASSLAGTAIDIQYF.

This clone was observed a single time. The V call is TRBV19, the J call TRBJ2-1, with no clear D. The V gene's germline CDR1 is LNHDA and CDR2 SQIVND (reference sequence). Trimming stripped 6 bases from V and 4 bases from J, with 7 bases between. This CDR3 is built from 12 residues. The CDR3 DNA sequence: TGTGCCAGTAGCAGCAGGTACAATGAGCAGTTCTTC. Amino acids: CASSSRYNEQFF.

V usage is TRBV5-1 and J usage is TRBJ2-1, with 7 nucleotides matching TRBD2. The CDR3 totals 17 residues. The V segment lost 4 bases and the J segment 0 bases; nucleotides outside the gene matches: 10. The germline V gene has CDR1 SGHRS and CDR2 YFSETQ. This chain's CDR3 is CASSPTGEGSSYNEQFF. The CDR3 DNA reads TGCGCCAGCAGCCCCACGGGGGAGGGGAGCTCCTACAATGAGCAGTTCTTC.